This TCR beta chain was captured by sequencing in a study of blood T cell repertoires in COVID-19 (dated by TCRdb to about 2020). In the study overall: Collaborator samples came from the United States, Italy and Spain and covered acute and convalescent phases of COVID-19. The material from the prospective study consisted of cDNA or gDNA derived from T cells, B-cell-depleted T cells, or PBMCs. Subjects who had been exposed to COVID-19, were actively infected with it, or had recovered from it provided the deeply sampled blood TCRbeta repertoires that made up the dataset. The repertoires were released in a freely available public database intended as a resource for research on the immune response to SARS-CoV-2. The samples were drawn from two sources: the first 160 participants of the ongoing ImmuneRACE study, and 950 to 1,500 subjects contributed by 6 global collaborators. A de-identified subject ID, COVID-19 status, age in years and sex were almost always included in the sample metadata. Where available, HLA class I and class II types were taken from metadata supplied by the sample provider and were not determined by assay-based typing. Study-wide conclusions, independent of this receptor: How much clinical and demographic metadata was included differed by source and by participant, and the metadata was provided uncurated.

Worth noting for this clone: The clone's antigen remains unknown. The input lacks base qualities; no much larger clone sits a single base away.

Whole blood was collected in K2EDTA tubes by collaborating institutions according to the institutions' own protocols. For TCRbeta analysis, collaborators shipped samples in one of three forms: frozen whole blood, isolated PBMCs, or DNA extracted from either of those sample types. At the junction V is shortened by 2 bases and J by 4 bases, with 11 bases in between. The CDR3 contains 15 residues, cysteine and phenylalanine counted. The sequence is cut down to CDR3 DNA, 45 bases in frame from base 1. Sequences MDHEN (CDR1) and SYDVKM (CDR2) are obtained from the germline V gene. TCRbeta CDR3 regions were amplified from genomic DNA by means of the immunoSEQ Assay, a bias-controlled multiplex PCR. Per the source publication's procedure: The number of nucleated cells in each sample was estimated by amplification of reference gene primers within the assay. To quantify the absolute abundance of each unique TCRbeta CDR3 rearrangement, sequence reads were collapsed and filtered. For each sample, productive Simpson clonality was calculated by taking the square root of Simpson's diversity index across productive rearrangements. TCRdb obtained this table from immuneACCESS and retained in-frame rearrangements with V and J assigned. These tables miss some clones; where compared with another copy, unresolved V genes account for less than half of the shortfall, and the remainder is unexplained. V, J and clone size are taken as reported in that table, and D and trimming were inferred from the DNA itself. In all, the sample holds approximately 110,000 clones, and approximately 86% of those were seen once. The leading ten clones occupy 0.88% of the sample.

The chain employs TRBV28 and TRBJ2-2; confidence is insufficient to name the D gene. What was sequenced was peripheral blood. The source is a woman in her forties or fifties with active or convalescent COVID-19. The DNA is as follows: TGTGCCAGCAGTTTAATAGTAGCCGGCACCGGGGAGCTGTTTTTT. Its protein product is CASSLIVAGTGELFF.